These 6 T cell receptor beta chains share one sample of origin, sequenced in a study of human T cells and chemical hapten exposure. TCRdb fed the RACE reads into MiXCR, producing one record per CDR3 protein. Counted here are 95,000 to 150,000 distinct CDR3 sequences, 10% to 12% occurring once; the ten biggest clones make up roughly 2.3%. As to time point: patch test 3, about 24 weeks after DPC sensitization. Treatment denoted: therapeutic diphenylcyclopropenone sensitization with weekly scalp DPC. The source was whole blood, collected in connection with sensitization to the hapten diphenylcyclopropenone (DPC). The source of these receptors is a woman aged 45-59 years with alopecia areata. Some clones in this sample may be carry-over from other donors' samples.

In DNA form, the CDR3 reads TGTGCCAGCAGCCAACTAGCGGGAGGGCTCACCGGGGAGCTGTTTTTT. Amino acid sequence: CASSQLAGGLTGELFF. The V call is TRBV3-1, the J call TRBJ2-2; 12 bases map to TRBD2. In germline, CDR1 is LGHDT, CDR2 YNNKEL (reference sequence). The trim removed 2 bases at V and 4 bases at J, leaving 2 bases unmatched. The CDR3 is 16 residues long.

Many counts were recorded for this clonotype. The V call is TRBV12-5, the J call TRBJ1-2, with 9 bases aligning to TRBD1. The ends lost 6 bases at V and 5 bases at J; junction bases unmatched: 10. The CDR3 totals 15 residues. The germline V gene has CDR1 LGHNT and CDR2 FRNRAP. CDR3 bases: TGTGCTAGTGGGGGACAGGGCGCCTCCTTTTATGGCTACACCTTC. This codes for CASGGQGASFYGYTF.

The chain uses TRBV2 and TRBJ1-3; D remains ambiguous. The length of the CDR3 is 15 residues. CDR1 is SNHLY and CDR2 is FYNNEI in the germline V gene. Trimming cost V 4 bases and J 2 bases, with 12 bases left between them. CDR3 bases: TGTGCCAGCAGTGGGAGTACCGGGGCTGGAAACACCATATATTTT. Protein sequence: CASSGSTGAGNTIYF.

This rearrangement joins TRBV12-5 to TRBJ2-3, with 8 bases matching TRBD1. CDR1 is LGHNT and CDR2 is FRNRAP in the germline V gene. The CDR3 is made up of 16 amino acids. The V and J ends lost 3 bases and 4 bases, in that order; junction bases with no gene match: 9. The CDR3: CASGLSDRGVPDTQYF. The CDR3 DNA sequence: TGTGCTAGTGGTTTATCCGACAGGGGCGTTCCAGATACGCAGTATTTT.

This clonotype was seen ten or more times. The genes are TRBV27 and TRBJ2-7, with a possible D match to TRBD2 (6 bases). The V gene lost 5 bases and the J gene lost 2 bases, with 13 bases spanning the gap. Germline assignment: CDR1 MNHEY and CDR2 SMNVEV (reference sequence). The CDR3 consists of 14 residues. The CDR3 is CASSRSGGTYEQYF. The CDR3 DNA reads as TGTGCCAGCAGTCGTAGCGGTGGGACCTACGAGCAGTACTTC.

This clonotype appeared a few times. J is TRBJ2-3 and V is TRBV20-1; 8 nucleotides match TRBD2. This CDR3 is 15 amino acids long. V was pared by 6 bases and J by 0 bases, with 8 bases of the junction left unmatched. Per the germline V gene, CDR1 is DFQATT and CDR2 is SNEGSKA (reference sequence). This CDR3 reads CSAKGASGSTDTQYF. The CDR3 bases are TGCAGTGCCAAGGGCGCTAGCGGGAGCACAGATACGCAGTATTTT.